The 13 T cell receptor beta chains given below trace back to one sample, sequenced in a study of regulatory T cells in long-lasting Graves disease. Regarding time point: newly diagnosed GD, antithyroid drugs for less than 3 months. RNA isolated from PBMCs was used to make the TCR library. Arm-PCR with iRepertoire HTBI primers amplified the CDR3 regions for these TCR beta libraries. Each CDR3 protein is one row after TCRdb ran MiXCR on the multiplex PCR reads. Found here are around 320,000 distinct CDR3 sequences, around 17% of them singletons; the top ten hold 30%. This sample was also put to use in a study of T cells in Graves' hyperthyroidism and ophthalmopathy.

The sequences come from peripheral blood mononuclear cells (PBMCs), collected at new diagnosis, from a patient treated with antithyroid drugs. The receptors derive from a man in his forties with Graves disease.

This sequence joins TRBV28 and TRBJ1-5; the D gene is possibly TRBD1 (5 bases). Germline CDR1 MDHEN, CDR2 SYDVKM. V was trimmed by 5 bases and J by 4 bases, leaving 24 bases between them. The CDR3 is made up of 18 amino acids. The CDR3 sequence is CASSRSRAPGWGNQPQHF. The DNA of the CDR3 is TGTGCCAGCAGTCGAAGCAGGGCGCCAGGGTGGGGAAATCAGCCCCAGCATTTT.

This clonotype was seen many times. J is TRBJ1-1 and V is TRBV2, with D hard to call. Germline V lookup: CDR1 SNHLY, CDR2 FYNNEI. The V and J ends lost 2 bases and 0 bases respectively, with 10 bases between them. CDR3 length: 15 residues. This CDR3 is CASSESPGMNTEAFF. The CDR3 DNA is TGTGCCAGCAGTGAATCTCCAGGTATGAACACTGAAGCTTTCTTT.

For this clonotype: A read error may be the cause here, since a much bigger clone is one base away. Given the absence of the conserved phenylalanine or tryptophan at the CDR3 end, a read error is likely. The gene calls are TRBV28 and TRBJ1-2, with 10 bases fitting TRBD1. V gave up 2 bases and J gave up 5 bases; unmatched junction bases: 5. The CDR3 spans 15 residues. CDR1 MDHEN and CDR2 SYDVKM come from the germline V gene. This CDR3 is CASSLLPGQGYGYTL. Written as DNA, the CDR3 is TGTGCCAGCAGTTTACTCCCGGGACAGGGGTATGGCTACACCCTC.

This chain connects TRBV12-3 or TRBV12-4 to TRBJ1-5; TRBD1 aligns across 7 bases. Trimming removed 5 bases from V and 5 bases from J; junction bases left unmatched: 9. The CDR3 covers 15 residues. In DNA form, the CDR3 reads TGTGCCAGCAGTCGCAAACGACAGGGCGATCAGCCCCAGCATTTT. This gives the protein CASSRKRQGDQPQHF.

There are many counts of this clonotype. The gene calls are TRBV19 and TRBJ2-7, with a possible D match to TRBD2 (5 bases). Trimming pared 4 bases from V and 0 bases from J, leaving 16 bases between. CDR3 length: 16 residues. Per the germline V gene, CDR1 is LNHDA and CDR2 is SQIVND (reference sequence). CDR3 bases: TGTGCCAGTAGTACCATCCGAGGGATGTTCTCCTACGAGCAGTACTTC. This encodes CASSTIRGMFSYEQYF.

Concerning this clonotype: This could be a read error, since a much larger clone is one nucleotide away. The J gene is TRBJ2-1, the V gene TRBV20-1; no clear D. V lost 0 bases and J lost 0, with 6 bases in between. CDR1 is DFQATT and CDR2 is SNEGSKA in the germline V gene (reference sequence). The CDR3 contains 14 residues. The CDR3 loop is CSARDGCSYNEQFF. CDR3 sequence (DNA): TGCAGTGCTAGAGACGGGTGCTCCTACAATGAGCAGTTCTTC.

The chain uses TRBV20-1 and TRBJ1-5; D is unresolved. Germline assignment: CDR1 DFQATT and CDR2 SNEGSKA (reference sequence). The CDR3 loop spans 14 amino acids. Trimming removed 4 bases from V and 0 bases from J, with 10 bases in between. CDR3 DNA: TGCAGTGCTATAGTGGCTGCTAGCAATCAGCCCCAGCATTTT. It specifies CSAIVAASNQPQHF.

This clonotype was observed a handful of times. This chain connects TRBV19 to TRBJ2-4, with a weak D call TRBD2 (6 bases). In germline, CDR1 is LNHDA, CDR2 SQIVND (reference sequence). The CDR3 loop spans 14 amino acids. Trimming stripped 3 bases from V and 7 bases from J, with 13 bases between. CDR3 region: CASSIRRRDNIQYF. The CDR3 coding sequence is TGTGCCAGTAGTATTCGGCGGCGGGATAACATTCAGTACTTC.

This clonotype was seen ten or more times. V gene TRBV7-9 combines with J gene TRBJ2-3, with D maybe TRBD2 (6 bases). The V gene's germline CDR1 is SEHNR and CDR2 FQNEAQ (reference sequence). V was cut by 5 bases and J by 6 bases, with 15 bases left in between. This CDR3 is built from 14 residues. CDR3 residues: CASSLTQGGDTQYF. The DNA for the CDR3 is TGTGCCAGCAGCCTAACCCAGGGAGGCGATACGCAGTATTTT. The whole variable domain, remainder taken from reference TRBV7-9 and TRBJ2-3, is DTGVSQNPRHKITKRGQNVTFRCDPISEHNRLYWYRQTLGQGPEFLTYFQNEAQLEKSRLLSDRFSAERPKGSFSTLEIQRTEQGDSAMYLCASSLTQGGDTQYFGPGTRLTVL.

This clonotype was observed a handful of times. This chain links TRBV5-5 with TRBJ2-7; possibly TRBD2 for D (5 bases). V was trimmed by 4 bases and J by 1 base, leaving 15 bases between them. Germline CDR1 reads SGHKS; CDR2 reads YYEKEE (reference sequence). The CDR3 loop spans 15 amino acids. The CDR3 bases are TGTGCCAGCAGCCTCCAGCGGTACACGTCCTACGAGCAGTACTTC. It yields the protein CASSLQRYTSYEQYF.

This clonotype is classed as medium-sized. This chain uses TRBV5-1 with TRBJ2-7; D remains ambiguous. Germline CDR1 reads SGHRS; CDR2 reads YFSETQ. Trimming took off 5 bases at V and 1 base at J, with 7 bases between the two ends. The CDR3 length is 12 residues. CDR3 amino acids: CASRDGSYEQYF. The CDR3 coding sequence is TGCGCCAGCAGGGACGGATCCTACGAGCAGTACTTC.

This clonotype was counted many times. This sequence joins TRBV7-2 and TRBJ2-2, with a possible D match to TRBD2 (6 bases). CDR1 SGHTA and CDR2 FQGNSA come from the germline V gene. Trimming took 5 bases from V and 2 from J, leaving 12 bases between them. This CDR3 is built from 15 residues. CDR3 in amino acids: CASSRTGGNTGELFF. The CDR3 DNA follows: TGTGCCAGCAGCCGCACCGGGGGTAACACCGGGGAGCTGTTTTTT.

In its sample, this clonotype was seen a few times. This chain's CDR3 is CASSSKRGTTYNEQFF. The CDR3 DNA sequence: TGTGCCAGCAGCTCTAAACGGGGAACGACCTACAATGAGCAGTTCTTC. The chain links TRBV11-3 to TRBJ2-1, with D possibly being TRBD2 (5 bases). V was clipped by 4 bases and J by 2 bases, with 15 bases between them. The CDR3 length is 16 residues. Germline V CDR1 and CDR2: SGHNT, YENEEA.